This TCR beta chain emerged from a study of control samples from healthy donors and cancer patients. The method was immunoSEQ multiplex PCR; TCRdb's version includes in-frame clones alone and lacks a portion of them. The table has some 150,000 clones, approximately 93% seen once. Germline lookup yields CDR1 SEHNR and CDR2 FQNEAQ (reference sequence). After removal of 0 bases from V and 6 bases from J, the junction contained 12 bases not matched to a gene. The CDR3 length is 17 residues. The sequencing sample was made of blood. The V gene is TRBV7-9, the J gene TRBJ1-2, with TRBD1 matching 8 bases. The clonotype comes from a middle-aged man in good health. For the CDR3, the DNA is TGTGCCAGCAGCTTAGCCCCTCGGACAGGGATGGTGGATGGCTACACCTTC. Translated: CASSLAPRTGMVDGYTF.